The clone carrying this T cell receptor beta chain showed up just a few times. Its antigen is still unknown. V gave up 0 bases and J gave up 4 bases; unmatched junction bases: 2. CDR3 length: 14 residues. Germline assignment: CDR1 WNHNN and CDR2 SYGVQD (reference sequence). This sample was included in a study of cytomegalovirus exposure and HLA in healthy donors. PCR primers comprised 60 Vbeta and 13 Jbeta primers. This table comes from immunoSEQ multiplex PCR, and its TCRdb copy is limited to in-frame clones, with some not included. Found here are about 120,000 clones, roughly 9% of them singletons; the top ten hold about 6%. Points from the study as a whole: Common viral pathogens seemed to be connected with several of the most significant clusters, according to a later analysis. V segments that were indistinguishable, TRBV6-2 and TRBV6-3 among them, were omitted from analysis.

The TCR originated in a woman aged 40 to 50 in good health and CMV-seropositive. The chain links TRBV10-1 to TRBJ1-2, with 7 bases aligning to TRBD1. Sequencing was carried out using PBMCs. The CDR3 DNA sequence: TGCGCCAGCAGTGAGTCGACAGGGTCCTATGGCTACACCTTC. Translating it yields CASSESTGSYGYTF.